This TCR beta chain was captured by sequencing in a study of PD-1 blockade in classical Hodgkin lymphoma. Study results and limitations: By C4D1 there was a significant rise in CD4+ TCR diversity but not in CD8+ TCR diversity. Underlying causes for the observed repertoire differences were not defined, possibly disease activity or prior therapy.

Sample time point: cycle 4 day 1 (C4D1), after 6 weeks of nivolumab. Each of the patients experienced relapse following autologous stem cell transplantation, and their brentuximab vedotin exposure differed. From thawed PBMCs, magnetic negative selection was used to isolate the CD8+ T cells. Complete response, partial response or progressive disease constituted the best responses recorded. Germline values: CDR1 ENHRY, CDR2 SYGVKD. This CDR3 comprises 14 residues. Losses at the gene ends were 10 bases for V and 1 base for J; bases not matched to a gene: 7. Some clones are missing from TCRdb's copy, which holds only in-frame ones; the method was immunoSEQ multiplex PCR. This sample has roughly 2,900 clones; 81% occur once, and the top ten carry about 28%. Relative to its sample, this clone is hyperexpanded. Its antigen is undetermined.

The sequenced sample was CD8+ T cells from blood, obtained before the fourth cycle of nivolumab. The V call is TRBV10-3, the J call TRBJ1-5; TRBD1 matches 7 bases. This TCR was recovered from a human donor with classical Hodgkin lymphoma. In nucleotides, the CDR3 is TGTGCCACCAATACAGGGGACAGCAATCAGCCCCAGCATTTT. Protein sequence: CATNTGDSNQPQHF.